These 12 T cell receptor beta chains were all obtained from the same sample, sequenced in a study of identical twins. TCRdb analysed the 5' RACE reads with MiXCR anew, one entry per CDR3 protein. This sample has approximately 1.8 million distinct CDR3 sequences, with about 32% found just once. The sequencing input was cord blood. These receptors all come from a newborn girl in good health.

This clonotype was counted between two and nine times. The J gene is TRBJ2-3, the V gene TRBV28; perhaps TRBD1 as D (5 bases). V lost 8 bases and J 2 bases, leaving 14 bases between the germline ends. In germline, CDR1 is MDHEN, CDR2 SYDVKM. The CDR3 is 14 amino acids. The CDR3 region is CASYRSRSTDTQYF. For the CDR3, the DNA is TGTGCCAGCTACAGGTCCAGGTCCACAGATACGCAGTATTTT.

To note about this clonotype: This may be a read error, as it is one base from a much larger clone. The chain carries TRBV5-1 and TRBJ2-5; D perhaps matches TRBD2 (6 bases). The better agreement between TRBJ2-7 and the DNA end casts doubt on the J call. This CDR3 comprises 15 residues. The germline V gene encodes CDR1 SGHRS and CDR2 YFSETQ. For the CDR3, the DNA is TGCGCCAGCAGCCGAGACGTGACTAGTTTCTACGAGCAGTACTTC. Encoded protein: CASSRDVTSFYEQYF.

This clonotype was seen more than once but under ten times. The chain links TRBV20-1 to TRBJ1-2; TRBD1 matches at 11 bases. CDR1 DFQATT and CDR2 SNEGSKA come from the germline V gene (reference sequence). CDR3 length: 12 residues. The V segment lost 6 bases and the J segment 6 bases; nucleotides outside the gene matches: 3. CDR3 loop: CSAGTGGDGYTF. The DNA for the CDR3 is TGCAGTGCGGGGACAGGGGGGGATGGCTACACCTTC.

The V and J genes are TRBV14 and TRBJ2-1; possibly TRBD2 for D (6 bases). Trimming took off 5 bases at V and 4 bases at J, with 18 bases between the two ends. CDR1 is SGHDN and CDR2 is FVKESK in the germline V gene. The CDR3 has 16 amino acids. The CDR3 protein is CASSWRLRAGYNEQFF. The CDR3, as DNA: TGTGCCAGCAGCTGGCGACTGCGCGCGGGGTACAATGAGCAGTTCTTC.

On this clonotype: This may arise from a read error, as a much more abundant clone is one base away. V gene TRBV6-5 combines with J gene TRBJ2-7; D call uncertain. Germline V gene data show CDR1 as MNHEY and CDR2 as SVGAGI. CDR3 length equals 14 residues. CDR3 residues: CASRVLGYSYERYF. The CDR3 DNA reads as TGTGCCAGCCGAGTTCTGGGTTACTCCTACGAGCGGTACTTC.

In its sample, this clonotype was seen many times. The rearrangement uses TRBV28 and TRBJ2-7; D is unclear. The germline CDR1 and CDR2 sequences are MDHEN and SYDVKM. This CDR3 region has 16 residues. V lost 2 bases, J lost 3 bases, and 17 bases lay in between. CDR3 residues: CASSLPQPSNLYEQYF. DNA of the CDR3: TGTGCCAGCAGTTTACCCCAACCATCAAACCTCTACGAGCAGTACTTC.

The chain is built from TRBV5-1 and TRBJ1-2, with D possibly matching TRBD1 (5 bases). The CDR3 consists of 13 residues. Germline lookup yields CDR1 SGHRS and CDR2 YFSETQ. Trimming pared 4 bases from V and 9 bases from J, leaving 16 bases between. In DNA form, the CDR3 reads TGCGCCAGCAGCACCGGGACCGTAACCCGCTACACCTTC. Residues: CASSTGTVTRYTF.

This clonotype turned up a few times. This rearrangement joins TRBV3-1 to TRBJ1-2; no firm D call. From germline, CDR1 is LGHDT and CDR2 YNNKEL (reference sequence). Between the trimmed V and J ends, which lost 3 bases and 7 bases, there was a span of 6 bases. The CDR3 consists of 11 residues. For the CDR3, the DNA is TGTGCCAGCAGCCAGCAGCTTGGCTACACCTTC. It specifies CASSQQLGYTF.

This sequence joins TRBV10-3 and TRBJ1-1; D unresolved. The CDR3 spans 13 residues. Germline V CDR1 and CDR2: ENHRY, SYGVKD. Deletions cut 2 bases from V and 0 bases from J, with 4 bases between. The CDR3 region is CAISEEVNTEAFF. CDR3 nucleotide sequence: TGTGCCATCAGTGAGGAGGTGAACACTGAAGCTTTCTTT.

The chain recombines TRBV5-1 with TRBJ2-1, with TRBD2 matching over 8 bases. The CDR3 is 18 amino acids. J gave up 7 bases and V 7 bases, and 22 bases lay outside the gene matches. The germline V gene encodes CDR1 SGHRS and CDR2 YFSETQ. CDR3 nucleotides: TGCGCCAGCTCAGGGGCTCTAGCGGGTGCCCCAGGCGAGAATGAGCAGTTCTTC. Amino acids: CASSGALAGAPGENEQFF. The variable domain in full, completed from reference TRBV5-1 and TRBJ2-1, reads KAGVTQTPRYLIKTRGQQVTLSCSPISGHRSVSWYQQTPGQGLQFLFEYFSETQRNKGNFPGRFSGRQFSNSRSEMNVSTLELGDSALYLCASSGALAGAPGENEQFFGPGTRLTVL.

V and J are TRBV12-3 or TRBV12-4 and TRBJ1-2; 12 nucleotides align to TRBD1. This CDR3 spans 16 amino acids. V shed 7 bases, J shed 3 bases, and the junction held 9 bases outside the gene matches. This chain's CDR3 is CASTPRDRGLDYGYTF. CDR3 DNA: TGTGCCAGCACTCCTCGGGACAGGGGGCTAGACTATGGCTACACCTTC.

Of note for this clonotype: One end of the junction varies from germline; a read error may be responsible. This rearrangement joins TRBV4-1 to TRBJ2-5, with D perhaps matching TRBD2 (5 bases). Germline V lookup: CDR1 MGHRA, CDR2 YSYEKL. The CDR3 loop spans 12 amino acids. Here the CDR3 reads CASSQGGTEQYF. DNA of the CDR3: TGTGCCAGCAGCCAAGGAGGTACTGAGCAGTACTTC.